The next 10 T cell receptor beta chains were all read from a single sample in a study of T cells in Graves' hyperthyroidism and ophthalmopathy. The investigators amplified TCR beta CDR3 regions from RNA transcripts. First-round RT-PCR with HTBI primers amplified the TCR CDR3 region. Each CDR3 protein gets one entry after TCRdb re-called the multiplex PCR reads with MiXCR. Of around 620,000 distinct CDR3 sequences detected, approximately 15% appear once; the ten largest clones hold roughly 7.7%. Sequenced sample: blood. Source of these receptors: a woman aged 18-35 years with Graves' ophthalmopathy.

The table lists this clonotype with many counts. This chain joins TRBV15 and TRBJ1-3; D unresolved. CDR3 length equals 14 residues. V was clipped by 6 bases and J by 0 bases, with 9 bases between them. CDR1 and CDR2 from the germline V gene are LNHNV and YYDKDF (reference sequence). The CDR3 here is CATREGGSGNTIYF. The DNA for the CDR3 is TGTGCCACCAGAGAGGGTGGCTCTGGAAACACCATATATTTT.

This clonotype has a count of ten or more. The gene calls are TRBV2 and TRBJ1-4; D remains unclear. CDR1 and CDR2 (germline): SNHLY, FYNNEI. Trimming took off 6 bases at V and 5 bases at J, with 16 bases between the two ends. The CDR3 runs to 15 residues. The CDR3 sequence: CASSGDGRKNEKLFF. CDR3 sequence (DNA): TGTGCCAGCAGCGGAGACGGAAGAAAAAATGAAAAACTGTTTTTT.

This clonotype was counted at least ten times. The rearrangement joins TRBV11-2 to TRBJ2-7; D gene unclear. Trimming cost V 5 bases and J 3 bases, with 14 bases left between them. The CDR3 has 14 residues. Germline lookup yields CDR1 SGHAT and CDR2 FQNNGV. CDR3 coding DNA: TGTGCCAGCAGCCCTGCCGACAACCGCTACGAGCAGTACTTC. It specifies CASSPADNRYEQYF.

This clonotype was recorded many times. The chain has TRBV6-1 and TRBJ2-7; D unresolved. CDR3 length: 15 amino acids. V was cut by 6 bases and J by 6 bases, with 21 bases left in between. Germline-derived CDR1 and CDR2 are MNHNS and SASEGT. CDR3 nucleotide sequence: TGTGCCAGCAGAAGGGATCTGAAACCCTCTACCGAGCAGTACTTC. It translates to CASRRDLKPSTEQYF.

This clonotype was detected many times. The chain joins TRBV24-1 to TRBJ2-1; 7 nucleotides agree with TRBD1. CDR1 and CDR2 (germline): KGHDR, SFDVKD. The CDR3 is 17 residues long. V shed 3 bases and J 0 bases; nucleotides not matched to a gene: 7. CDR3 in amino acids: CATSDGWDSSSYNEQFF. CDR3 nucleotides: TGTGCCACCAGTGATGGATGGGACAGTTCCTCCTACAATGAGCAGTTCTTC.

This clonotype was found many times. The CDR3 DNA reads as TGTGCCAGCAGCTCACAGGGTTTCGGCTACACCTTC. Translated, it gives CASSSQGFGYTF. This sequence joins TRBV7-2 and TRBJ1-2; tentative D call: TRBD1 (6 bases). The V end lost 4 bases, the J end lost 8 bases, and 11 bases lay between the germline ends. The CDR3 is 12 residues long. Germline values: CDR1 SGHTA, CDR2 FQGNSA.

The CDR3 DNA follows: TGTGCCAGCAGTCCCCGGCGGGGGGGGACAGGGGGCTACGAGCAGTACTTC. The encoded protein is CASSPRRGGTGGYEQYF. The chain joins TRBV12-3 or TRBV12-4 to TRBJ2-7; 11 bases are a match to TRBD1. Germline trimming cut 5 bases from V and 3 bases from J; bases unmatched to any gene: 12. The CDR3 length is 17 residues.

This clonotype was counted ten times or more. V gene TRBV5-1 combines with J gene TRBJ2-7, with a weak D call TRBD2 (5 bases). Germline-derived CDR1 and CDR2 are SGHRS and YFSETQ. This CDR3 has 18 amino acids. The ends were cut back, 0 bases at V and 0 bases at J, with 19 bases in the middle. CDR3 loop: CASSLEASLNTLSYEQYF. The CDR3 region has the DNA TGCGCCAGCAGCTTGGAAGCTAGCTTAAACACCCTCTCCTACGAGCAGTACTTC.

The V call is TRBV19, the J call TRBJ2-5; possibly TRBD2 for D (6 bases). CDR3 length: 14 amino acids. Germline V lookup: CDR1 LNHDA, CDR2 SQIVND (reference sequence). V shed 4 bases and J shed 1 base, with 10 bases lying between them. The CDR3 DNA reads as TGTGCCAGTAGTAGGCTGCGGGGCCAAGAGACCCAGTACTTC. This encodes CASSRLRGQETQYF. The entire variable domain, with the rest obtained from reference TRBV19 and TRBJ2-5, is as follows: DGGITQSPKYLFRKEGQNVTLSCEQNLNHDAMYWYRQDPGQGLRLIYYSQIVNDFQKGDIAEGYSVSREKKESFPLTVTSAQKNPTAFYLCASSRLRGQETQYFGPGTRLLVL.

This clonotype has ten or more counts. The chain has TRBV7-2 and TRBJ2-7; D call uncertain. CDR1 is SGHTA and CDR2 is FQGNSA in the germline V gene. With 1 base removed from V and 7 bases from J, the gap between germline ends came to 11 bases. The CDR3 contains 13 residues. DNA for the CDR3: TGTGCCAGCAGCTTAGAGGTTAGCAGTGAGCAGTACTTC. Its translation: CASSLEVSSEQYF.